Listed here are 29 T cell receptor beta chains from one sample, sequenced in a study of blood T cell repertoires in COVID-19 (dated by TCRdb to 2019 to 2021). The library was obtained by the immunoSEQ multiplex PCR assay. TCRdb retrieved this table from immuneACCESS and kept in-frame rearrangements only. Not all clones are present; in checked studies, unresolved V genes account for under half, and no reason is known for the remainder. In all, the sample holds hundreds of thousands of clones, and roughly nine tenths of those were seen once. The ten largest make up approximately 3% of the sample. Specimen: peripheral blood. The receptors come from a woman in her twenties or thirties with COVID-19, enrolled during active disease.

CDR3 loop: CASSLTGGNTGELFF. In nucleotides, the CDR3 is TGCGCCAGCAGCTTGACTGGCGGCAACACCGGGGAGCTGTTTTTT. The chain carries TRBV5-1 and TRBJ2-2; no clear D. The CDR3 extends over 15 amino acids. The germline V gene has CDR1 SGHRS and CDR2 YFSETQ. V lost 1 base and J 2 bases, leaving 9 bases between the germline ends.

This clone was seen just once. The rearrangement joins TRBV29-1 to TRBJ1-1, with D tentatively TRBD1 (5 bases). The germline V and J ends were trimmed by 6 bases and 3 bases, with 17 bases remaining between them. Germline values: CDR1 SQVTM, CDR2 ANQGSEA. The CDR3 covers 14 residues. DNA of the CDR3: TGCAGCGTCGGGAGGGGTCTCTCGGACACTGAAGCTTTCTTT. This translates into CSVGRGLSDTEAFF.

The chain has TRBV5-1 and TRBJ2-4; a weak D match, TRBD2 (6 bases). V lost 3 bases to trimming and J lost 0 bases, with 16 bases between them. Germline V CDR1 and CDR2: SGHRS, YFSETQ. This CDR3 contains 17 residues. DNA for the CDR3: TGCGCCAGCAGCTCAGGACTGGCGGGGCTAGCCAAAAACATTCAGTACTTC. It encodes CASSSGLAGLAKNIQYF.

The V call is TRBV5-1, the J call TRBJ1-1; D may be TRBD1 (5 bases). CDR3 length equals 14 residues. Germline-derived CDR1 and CDR2 are SGHRS and YFSETQ. V lost 7 bases to trimming and J lost 1 base, with 14 bases between them. CDR3 bases: TGCGCCAGCGCCCAGACAGAGGCGAACACTGAAGCTTTCTTT. Encoded protein: CASAQTEANTEAFF.

This rearrangement joins TRBV6-4 to TRBJ1-1, with D maybe TRBD1 (6 bases). With 6 bases removed from V and 8 bases from J, the gap between germline ends came to 16 bases. The CDR3 runs 13 residues. Germline V gives CDR1 MRHNA, CDR2 SNTAGT. The CDR3 nucleotides are TGTGCCAGCAGGCCTACGATCGACAGGGAAGCTTTCTTT. Translating gives CASRPTIDREAFF.

This clone showed up just once. V usage is TRBV30 and J usage is TRBJ2-3; the match to TRBD2 covers 11 bases. The CDR3 runs to 17 residues. CDR1 GTSNPN and CDR2 SVGIG come from the germline V gene (reference sequence). J lost 0 bases, V lost 4 bases, and 9 bases had no gene match. The CDR3 DNA reads as TGTGCCTGGAAATGGGTAGCGGGAGGGGTGAGCACAGATACGCAGTATTTT. As protein: CAWKWVAGGVSTDTQYF.

This chain connects TRBV6-5 to TRBJ1-5; D ambiguous. The ends were cut back, 6 bases at V and 0 bases at J, with 12 bases in the middle. CDR1 is MNHEY and CDR2 is SVGAGI in the germline V gene. The CDR3 runs to 15 residues. The CDR3 DNA sequence: TGTGCCAGCAGGCAACACAGTCTTAGCAATCAGCCCCAGCATTTT. The encoded protein is CASRQHSLSNQPQHF.

The chain has TRBV24-1 and TRBJ1-4; TRBD1 matches 11 bases. The V segment lost 4 bases and the J segment 7 bases; nucleotides outside the gene matches: 7. This CDR3 spans 16 amino acids. The germline CDR1 and CDR2 sequences are KGHDR and SFDVKD. CDR3: CATSEPSGTGGEKLFF. As DNA, the CDR3 is TGTGCCACCAGTGAGCCCAGCGGGACAGGGGGTGAAAAACTGTTTTTT.

The rearrangement links TRBV18 to TRBJ2-3; D perhaps matches TRBD1 (7 bases). Per germline, CDR1 KGHSH and CDR2 LQKENI. This CDR3 is built from 15 residues. V shed 4 bases and J shed 1 base, with 12 bases lying between them. CDR3 amino acids: CASSLTGEGTDTQYF. The CDR3 DNA is TGTGCCAGCTCACTTACAGGGGAGGGCACAGATACGCAGTATTTT. Full variable domain (outside the CDR3, taken from reference TRBV18 and TRBJ2-3): NAGVMQNPRHLVRRRGQEARLRCSPMKGHSHVYWYRQLPEEGLKFMVYLQKENIIDESGMPKERFSAEFPKEGPSILRIQQVVRGDSAAYFCASSLTGEGTDTQYFGPGTRLTVL.

The chain recombines TRBV11-2 with TRBJ2-3; 7 bases align to TRBD2. CDR1 SGHAT and CDR2 FQNNGV come from the germline V gene. V shed 1 base and J 5 bases; nucleotides not matched to a gene: 9. This CDR3 has 16 amino acids. This chain's CDR3 is CASSLGPGRIEDTQYF. For the CDR3, the DNA is TGTGCCAGCAGCTTAGGACCCGGGAGGATTGAAGATACGCAGTATTTT.

The rearrangement uses TRBV12-3 or TRBV12-4 and TRBJ1-5; unclear D gene. The V gene lost 2 bases and the J gene lost 4 bases, with 6 bases spanning the gap. The CDR3 totals 13 residues. CDR3 residues: CASSLRENQPQHF. The CDR3 region has the DNA TGTGCCAGCAGTTTACGGGAAAATCAGCCCCAGCATTTT.

The chain joins TRBV4-1 to TRBJ2-7, with D perhaps TRBD1 (5 bases). Germline V CDR1 and CDR2: MGHRA, YSYEKL. V was trimmed by 1 base and J by 4 bases, leaving 11 bases between them. There are 14 residues in the CDR3. The CDR3 spells CASSQVFPGYEQYV. The CDR3 DNA reads as TGCGCCAGCAGCCAAGTATTCCCAGGGTACGAGCAGTACGTC.

The genes are TRBV2 and TRBJ2-1; 12 bases are shared with TRBD2. From germline, CDR1 is SNHLY and CDR2 FYNNEI. J was trimmed by 5 bases and V by 3 bases; bases with no gene match: 5. The CDR3 contains 16 residues. Here the CDR3 DNA reads TGTGCCAGCAGTGACCTAGCGGGAGGGCCCGACAATGAGCAGTTCTTC. Its translation is CASSDLAGGPDNEQFF.

This chain links TRBV29-1 with TRBJ1-1; the D is unclear. V was shortened by 6 bases and J by 0 bases, with 14 bases between the two germline ends. This CDR3 has 14 amino acids. CDR1 and CDR2 from the germline V gene are SQVTM and ANQGSEA. CDR3 nucleotides: TGCAGCGTGCGGGGTGGAGGAATGAACACTGAAGCTTTCTTT. Protein product: CSVRGGGMNTEAFF.

The chain has TRBV5-1 and TRBJ1-1; 10 bases match TRBD1. CDR1 is SGHRS and CDR2 is YFSETQ in the germline V gene. V dropped 4 bases and J dropped 1; count of bases not matched to a gene: 4. CDR3 size: 15 residues. CDR3 region: CASSVGQGGNTEAFF. DNA for the CDR3: TGCGCCAGCAGCGTCGGACAGGGGGGGAACACTGAAGCTTTCTTT.

J is TRBJ1-1 and V is TRBV27, with D unresolved. The CDR3 totals 14 residues. Trimming pared 3 bases from V and 0 bases from J, leaving 8 bases between. Germline lookup yields CDR1 MNHEY and CDR2 SMNVEV (reference sequence). The CDR3 loop is CASSLERMNTEAFF. The DNA of the CDR3 is TGTGCCAGCAGTTTGGAGAGAATGAACACTGAAGCTTTCTTT.

The V call is TRBV4-3, the J call TRBJ2-3; TRBD2 matches at 11 bases. The CDR3 runs to 19 residues. Looked up from germline, CDR1 is LGHNA and CDR2 is YSLEER. The V and J ends lost 0 bases and 3 bases, in that order; junction bases with no gene match: 11. CDR3 DNA sequence: TGCGCCAGCAGCCAAGATTTAGGTGATAGCGGGGGGGTGACAGATACGCAGTATTTT. Protein: CASSQDLGDSGGVTDTQYF.

The V gene is TRBV11-3, the J gene TRBJ2-3; D is ambiguous. Germline V lookup: CDR1 SGHNT, CDR2 YENEEA. The CDR3 consists of 14 residues. V was shortened by 0 bases and J by 2 bases, with 6 bases between the two germline ends. The CDR3 DNA sequence: TGTGCCAGCAGCTTAGACTACTTCACAGATACGCAGTATTTT. This encodes CASSLDYFTDTQYF.

This rearrangement joins TRBV5-4 to TRBJ1-2; D is perhaps TRBD1 (5 bases). Germline-derived CDR1 and CDR2 are SGHNT and YYREEE (reference sequence). V lost 4 bases and J lost 4, with 17 bases in between. The CDR3 totals 15 residues. Here the CDR3 reads CASSPGAGGPYGYTF. The CDR3 DNA sequence: TGTGCCAGCAGCCCCGGAGCCGGGGGTCCCTATGGCTACACCTTC.

V is TRBV19 and J is TRBJ2-2; 7 bases fit TRBD1. The V gene end was trimmed by 4 bases and the J gene end by 0 bases; junction bases not matched to a gene: 5. This CDR3 spans 16 amino acids. The V gene's germline CDR1 is LNHDA and CDR2 SQIVND (reference sequence). CDR3 protein: CASSSGQVTNTGELFF. In DNA, the CDR3 is TGTGCCAGTAGTAGCGGACAGGTCACGAACACCGGGGAGCTGTTTTTT.

The chain recombines TRBV15 with TRBJ1-4; D gene unclear. The CDR3 extends over 15 amino acids. Germline loops: CDR1 LNHNV, CDR2 YYDKDF (reference sequence). With 0 bases removed from V and 5 bases from J, the gap between germline ends came to 10 bases. The CDR3 loop is CATSRDRRTNEKLFF. The CDR3 region has the DNA TGTGCCACCAGCAGAGATCGAAGAACAAATGAAAAACTGTTTTTT.

V gene TRBV13 combines with J gene TRBJ2-1; D remains ambiguous. Germline loops: CDR1 PRHDT, CDR2 FYEKMQ (reference sequence). CDR3 length equals 11 residues. Trimming removed 5 bases at V and 6 bases at J, with 5 bases between. CDR3 region: CASSLSNEQFF. CDR3 in DNA: TGTGCCAGCAGCCTTAGCAATGAGCAGTTCTTC.

The chain couples TRBV28 to TRBJ1-4; D remains ambiguous. Germline V gives CDR1 MDHEN, CDR2 SYDVKM. The CDR3 length is 11 residues. V was trimmed by 8 bases and J by 4 bases, leaving 5 bases between them. The CDR3 here is CASRGNEKLFF. As DNA, the CDR3 is TGTGCCAGCCGGGGTAATGAAAAACTGTTTTTT.

This clone was detected only a few times. The chain joins TRBV3-1 (or the pseudogene TRBV3-2) to TRBJ2-1, with 11 positions matching TRBD2. The CDR3 covers 18 residues. CDR1 is LGHDT and CDR2 is YNNKEL in the germline V gene (reference sequence). The junction had 11 bases not matched to a gene; V was cut back by 3 bases and J by 4 bases. In DNA form, the CDR3 reads TGTGCCAGCAGCCAGGCCTGGAGGGCTAGCGGGAGGTACAATGAGCAGTTCTTC. It codes for CASSQAWRASGRYNEQFF.

The gene calls are TRBV27 and TRBJ1-3, with 8 bases aligning to TRBD1. Looked up from germline, CDR1 is MNHEY and CDR2 is SMNVEV (reference sequence). Trimming at V came to 7 bases and at J to 3 bases, leaving 8 bases not matched to a gene. This CDR3 is 15 amino acids long. CDR3 region: CASILLGQGGNTIYF. The CDR3 DNA follows: TGTGCCAGCATTCTCCTTGGACAGGGTGGAAACACCATATATTTT.

The chain links TRBV7-2 to TRBJ2-3; TRBD2 agrees at 12 bases. This CDR3 spans 17 amino acids. V was clipped by 5 bases and J by 1 base; unmatched bases: 7. Germline assignment: CDR1 SGHTA and CDR2 FQGNSA. The CDR3 nucleotides are TGTGCCAGCAGCCAGAGGACTAGCGGGATTGGCACAGATACGCAGTATTTT. It specifies CASSQRTSGIGTDTQYF. Drawing the rest from reference TRBV7-2 and TRBJ2-3, the complete variable domain is GAGVSQSPSNKVTEKGKDVELRCDPISGHTALYWYRQSLGQGLEFLIYFQGNSAPDKSGLPSDRFSAERTGGSVSTLTIQRTQQEDSAVYLCASSQRTSGIGTDTQYFGPGTRLTVL.

J is TRBJ1-4 and V is TRBV10-2, with 8 nucleotides matching TRBD1. The V gene's germline CDR1 is WSHSY and CDR2 SAAADI. The CDR3 loop spans 13 amino acids. The trim removed 6 bases at V and 7 bases at J, leaving 4 bases unmatched. The CDR3 nucleotides read TGCGCCAGCAGGGGACAGGCCGCTGAAAAACTGTTTTTT. It translates to CASRGQAAEKLFF.

This clone was seen only once. The chain carries TRBV24-1 and TRBJ1-5; no clear D gene. The CDR3 is made up of 15 amino acids. Trimming took 9 bases from V and 4 from J, leaving 18 bases between them. Germline V lookup: CDR1 KGHDR, CDR2 SFDVKD. This CDR3 is CATLAFGLGNQPQHF. CDR3 in DNA: TGTGCCACCCTCGCGTTCGGCCTCGGGAATCAGCCCCAGCATTTT.

The V call is TRBV3-1 (or the pseudogene TRBV3-2), the J call TRBJ2-1, with 12 nucleotides matching TRBD2. CDR1 is LGHDT and CDR2 is YNNKEL in the germline V gene (reference sequence). Losses at the gene ends were 3 bases for V and 9 bases for J; bases not matched to a gene: 3. This CDR3 comprises 14 residues. The CDR3 coding sequence is TGTGCCAGCAGCCACCTAGCGGGGGGGCCTGAGCAGTTCTTC. This codes for CASSHLAGGPEQFF.